The present T cell receptor beta chain was sequenced within a study of PD-L1 blockade in urothelial cancer. Overall study: Dosed intravenously at 1,200 mg every 3 weeks, atezolizumab was initiated by patients around 2014. The number of prior chemotherapy regimens per patient was 0 to 3. Once treatment had started, blood was analyzed at 3 weeks (second dose) and again at 6 weeks.

The protocol was immunoSEQ multiplex PCR, while the TCRdb copy is restricted to in-frame clones and leaves out a portion. This sample has about 26,000 clones, with around nine tenths found just once. J lost 7 bases, V lost 1 base, and 10 bases had no gene match. The germline V gene encodes CDR1 MGHRA and CDR2 YSYEKL. This CDR3 contains 16 residues. V is TRBV4-1 and J is TRBJ1-1; 9 positions match TRBD1. The clonotype was recovered from a man aged 60 to 69 with urothelial cancer. The sample consisted of PBMCs, taken around atezolizumab (anti-PD-L1) treatment. Here the CDR3 reads CASSQGQGVYMFEAFF. Written as DNA, the CDR3 is TGCGCCAGCAGCCAAGGACAGGGGGTTTATATGTTTGAAGCTTTCTTT.